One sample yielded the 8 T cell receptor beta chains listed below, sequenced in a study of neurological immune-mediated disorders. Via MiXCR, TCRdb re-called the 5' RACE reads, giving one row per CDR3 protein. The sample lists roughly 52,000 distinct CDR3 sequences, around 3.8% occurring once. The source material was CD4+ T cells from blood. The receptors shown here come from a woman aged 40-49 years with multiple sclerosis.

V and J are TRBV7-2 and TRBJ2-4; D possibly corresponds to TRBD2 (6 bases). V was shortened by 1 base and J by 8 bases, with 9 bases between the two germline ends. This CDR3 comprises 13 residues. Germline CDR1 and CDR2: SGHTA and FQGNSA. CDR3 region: CASSLDRRDIQYF. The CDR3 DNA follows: TGTGCCAGCAGCTTAGACAGGAGGGACATTCAGTACTTC.

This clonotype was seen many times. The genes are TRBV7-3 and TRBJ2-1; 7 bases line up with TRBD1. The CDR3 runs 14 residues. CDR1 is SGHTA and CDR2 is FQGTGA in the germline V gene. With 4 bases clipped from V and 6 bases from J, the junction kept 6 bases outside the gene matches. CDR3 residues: CASSSISGGNEQFF. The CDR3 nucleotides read TGTGCCAGCAGCTCCATCTCAGGGGGCAATGAGCAGTTCTTC.

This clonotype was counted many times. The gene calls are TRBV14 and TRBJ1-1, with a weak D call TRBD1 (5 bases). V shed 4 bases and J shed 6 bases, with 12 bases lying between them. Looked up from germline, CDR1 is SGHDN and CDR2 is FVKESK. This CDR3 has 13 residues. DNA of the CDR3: TGTGCCAGCAGCCGATTCGAAGGGGCTGAAGCTTTCTTT. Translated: CASSRFEGAEAFF.

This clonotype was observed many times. The DNA for the CDR3 is TGTGCCAGCAGCAAACTAGCGGGGGTCTCGCCCCAGTACTTC. As protein: CASSKLAGVSPQYF. The chain recombines TRBV6-5 with TRBJ2-5, with 11 bases matching TRBD2. Trimming removed 6 bases from V and 9 bases from J; junction bases left unmatched: 9. This CDR3 is built from 14 residues. CDR1 MNHEY and CDR2 SVGAGI come from the germline V gene.

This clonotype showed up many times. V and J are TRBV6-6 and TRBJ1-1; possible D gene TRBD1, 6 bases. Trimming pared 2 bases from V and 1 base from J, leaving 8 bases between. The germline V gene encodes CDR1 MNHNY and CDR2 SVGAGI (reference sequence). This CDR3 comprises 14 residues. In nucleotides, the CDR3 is TGTGCCAGCAGTTACGAGGGGGGGAACACTGAAGCTTTCTTT. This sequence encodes CASSYEGGNTEAFF.

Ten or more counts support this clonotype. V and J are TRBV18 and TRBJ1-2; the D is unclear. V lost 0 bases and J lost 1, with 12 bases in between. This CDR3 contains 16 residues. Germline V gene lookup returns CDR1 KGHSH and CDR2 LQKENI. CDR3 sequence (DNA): TGTGCCAGCTCACCACCGAACCCCGGAGGTAACTATGGCTACACCTTC. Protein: CASSPPNPGGNYGYTF.

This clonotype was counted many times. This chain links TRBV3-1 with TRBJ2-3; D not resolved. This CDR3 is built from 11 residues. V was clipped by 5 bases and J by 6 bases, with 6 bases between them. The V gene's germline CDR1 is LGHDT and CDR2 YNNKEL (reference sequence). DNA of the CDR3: TGTGCCAGCAGCACCTTGGATACGCAGTATTTT. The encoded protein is CASSTLDTQYF.

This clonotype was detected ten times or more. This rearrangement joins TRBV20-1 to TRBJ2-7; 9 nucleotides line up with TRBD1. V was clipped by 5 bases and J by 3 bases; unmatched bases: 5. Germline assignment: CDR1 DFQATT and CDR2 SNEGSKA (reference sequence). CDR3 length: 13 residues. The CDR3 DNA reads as TGCAGTGCTTCCCGGGACAGGGTCTACGAGCAGTACTTC. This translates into CSASRDRVYEQYF.